The entry below gives a single TCR beta chain sequence along with its context. This record comes from a study of beta chain features in type 1 diabetes. V lost 1 base, J lost 2 bases, and 3 bases stayed unmatched. Germline assignment: CDR1 SGHNT and CDR2 YYREEE (reference sequence). CDR3 length equals 15 residues. Sequencing targeted expressed TCRB transcripts, as all isolated RNA had been reverse transcribed. Data came from immunoSEQ multiplex PCR; TCRdb stores just in-frame clones and leaves some out. Of fewer than 250,000 clones in the sample, roughly 70% are singletons; the top ten hold about 0.05%.

The specimen sequenced was naive CD4+ T cells from blood. This clonotype originated in a young man in good health. The chain combines TRBV5-4 with TRBJ2-3, with 8 positions matching TRBD2. CDR3: CASSLQRGNTDTQYF. The CDR3 region has the DNA TGTGCCAGCAGCTTGCAGCGGGGGAACACAGATACGCAGTATTTT.